The clone carrying this T cell receptor (beta chain) was observed a single time. Libraries were prepared by immunoSEQ multiplex PCR; TCRdb keeps only in-frame clonotypes and omits some of them. The table has around 150,000 clones, less than 95% seen once. The record originates from a study of T cell responses to AZD1222 COVID-19 vaccine. CDR1 is KGHSH and CDR2 is LQKENI in the germline V gene. Deletions cut 5 bases from V and 3 bases from J, with 12 bases between. The length of the CDR3 is 14 residues. This TCR was recovered from an adult in good health. The source material was peripheral blood, sampled on day 0 of AZD1222 vaccination. The genes are TRBV18 and TRBJ2-3, with D possibly TRBD1 on 6 matching bases. The CDR3 loop reads CASSTGLRTDTQYF. CDR3 DNA: TGTGCCAGCTCAACAGGGTTACGGACAGATACGCAGTATTTT.